The rows below give T cell receptor beta chains drawn from one sample of a study of OX40 agonist ivuxolimab in advanced cancers. TCRdb's table, derived via immunoSEQ multiplex PCR, lists solely in-frame clones and lacks some. The sample carries approximately 20,000 clones, 75% to 85% recorded once. The sample was CD4+ or CD8+ T cells sorted from blood, taken in a trial of the OX40 agonist ivuxolimab. The receptors originated from an adult with an advanced solid tumor such as melanoma, head and neck, liver or kidney cancer. CDR3s include the opening cysteine and the closing phenylalanine or tryptophan. A D gene is named only where the DNA matches it firmly. The size entry is marked missing in some rows and otherwise reads once, few, many or a size class.

d_call: -
v_call: TRBV27
j_call: TRBJ2-1
cdr3_length: 14
clone_size: few
cdr3_nt: TGTGCCAGCAGTTTTTGGGGGGCCCTAAATGAGCAGTTCTTC
cdr3_aa: CASSFWGALNEQFF

d_call: -
v_call: TRBV27
j_call: TRBJ2-2
cdr3_length: 15
clone_size: medium-sized
cdr3_nt: TGTGCCAGCCGCTCGGTCGTTTTCGGGACCGGGGAGCTGTTTTTT
cdr3_aa: CASRSVVFGTGELFF

d_call: -
v_call: TRBV30
j_call: TRBJ1-6
cdr3_length: 13
clone_size: -
cdr3_nt: TGTGCCTGGAGTGTACGAGATAATTCACCCCTCCACTTT
cdr3_aa: CAWSVRDNSPLHF

d_call: -
v_call: TRBV21-1
j_call: TRBJ2-5
cdr3_length: 16
clone_size: -
cdr3_nt: TGTGCCAGCAGCAAAGAGGGGCGGGGCCCCCAAGAGACCCAGTACTTC
cdr3_aa: CASSKEGRGPQETQYF

d_call: TRBD2
v_call: TRBV11-2
j_call: TRBJ2-1
cdr3_length: 14
clone_size: -
cdr3_nt: TGTGCCAGCAGCTTAGTCGGGAGGGCCAATGAGCAGTTCTTC
cdr3_aa: CASSLVGRANEQFF

d_call: -
v_call: TRBV9
j_call: TRBJ2-1
cdr3_length: 14
clone_size: -
cdr3_nt: TGTGCCAGCAGGCGGGACTCAGCAGGCAATGAGCAGTTCTTC
cdr3_aa: CASRRDSAGNEQFF

d_call: -
v_call: TRBV6-7
j_call: TRBJ1-3
cdr3_length: 15
clone_size: -
cdr3_nt: TGTGCCAGCAGTTACTCGACGGGACCCGGAAACACCATATATTTT
cdr3_aa: CASSYSTGPGNTIYF

d_call: -
v_call: TRBV2
j_call: TRBJ2-7
cdr3_length: 11
clone_size: once
cdr3_nt: TGTGCCAGCCGGGGAGGCTACGAGCAGTACTTC
cdr3_aa: CASRGGYEQYF

d_call: -
v_call: TRBV5-6
j_call: TRBJ2-3
cdr3_length: 15
clone_size: -
cdr3_nt: TGTGCCAGCAGCTTCGGAGGATTTAGCACAGATACGCAGTATTTT
cdr3_aa: CASSFGGFSTDTQYF

d_call: TRBD1
v_call: TRBV18
j_call: TRBJ2-3
cdr3_length: 17
clone_size: -
cdr3_nt: TGTGCCAGCTCACCTTTACCGGGACAGGTGAAATTGGATACGCAGTATTTT
cdr3_aa: CASSPLPGQVKLDTQYF

d_call: -
v_call: TRBV6-5
j_call: TRBJ2-1
cdr3_length: 13
clone_size: -
cdr3_nt: TGTGCCAGCAGTACCCCCGGGCGGACGGAGCAGTTCTTC
cdr3_aa: CASSTPGRTEQFF

d_call: -
v_call: TRBV2
j_call: TRBJ1-6
cdr3_length: 16
clone_size: -
cdr3_nt: TGTGCCAGCAGTGACTGGGGTGGAGGGTTAAGTTCACCCCTCCACTTT
cdr3_aa: CASSDWGGGLSSPLHF

d_call: -
v_call: TRBV5-5
j_call: TRBJ2-7
cdr3_length: 14
clone_size: -
cdr3_nt: TGTGCCAGCAGCTTGGTGACAACCGACTACGAGCAGTACTTC
cdr3_aa: CASSLVTTDYEQYF

d_call: -
v_call: TRBV6-5
j_call: TRBJ2-1
cdr3_length: 14
clone_size: -
cdr3_nt: TGTGCCAGAACCCTCGGGGGCCGTTTCAATGAGCAGTTCTTC
cdr3_aa: CARTLGGRFNEQFF

d_call: -
v_call: TRBV4-3
j_call: TRBJ2-7
cdr3_length: 15
clone_size: -
cdr3_nt: TGCGCCAGCAGCCAAGGGGCGTGGGGAACATCCGAGCAGTACTTC
cdr3_aa: CASSQGAWGTSEQYF

d_call: -
v_call: TRBV7-8
j_call: TRBJ1-3
cdr3_length: 15
clone_size: medium-sized
cdr3_nt: TGTGCCAGCAGCTTAGCGCTGACCTCTGGAAACACCATATATTTT
cdr3_aa: CASSLALTSGNTIYF

d_call: -
v_call: TRBV4-1
j_call: TRBJ1-2
cdr3_length: 15
clone_size: -
cdr3_nt: TGCGCCAGCAGCCAAGAGGAGCGTTCTAACTATGGCTACACCTTC
cdr3_aa: CASSQEERSNYGYTF